The rows below give T cell receptor beta chains drawn from one sample of a study of shared clonotypes between healthy human individuals. The method was immunoSEQ multiplex PCR; TCRdb's version includes in-frame clones alone and lacks a portion of them. The profile shows about 1 million clones, around 76% of them singletons. Material: memory CD4+ T cells sorted from blood. These receptors came from a man younger than 35 in good health. Each CDR3 is given with its conserved first and last residue. The order of the fields is CDR3 DNA, CDR3 protein, J gene, V gene, D gene, clone size. D genes are given only for firm matches. The listing skips clone size in some rows; elsewhere it reads once, few, many or a size class.

CDR3nt: TGTGCCAGCAGCCAAAACACGGCGGGTACCGGGGAGCTGTTTTTT; CDR3aa: CASSQNTAGTGELFF; j_gene: TRBJ2-2; v_gene: TRBV11-2; d_gene: -; abundance: -
CDR3nt: TGTGCCAGCAGTACCTTCTCAAGCTCCTACAATGAGCAGTTCTTC; CDR3aa: CASSTFSSSYNEQFF; j_gene: TRBJ2-1; v_gene: TRBV2; d_gene: -; abundance: -
CDR3nt: TGCGCCAGCTCGAGGACAGGGGACTATGGCTACACCTTC; CDR3aa: CASSRTGDYGYTF; j_gene: TRBJ1-2; v_gene: TRBV4-3; d_gene: TRBD1; abundance: -
CDR3nt: TGTGCCAGCAAATACCGGGACAGGGGTCACTATGGCTACACCTTC; CDR3aa: CASKYRDRGHYGYTF; j_gene: TRBJ1-2; v_gene: TRBV6-5; d_gene: TRBD1; abundance: -
CDR3nt: TGCGCCAGCAGTGGGGACAGATGGTTCTACGAGCAGTACTTC; CDR3aa: CASSGDRWFYEQYF; j_gene: TRBJ2-7; v_gene: TRBV10-2; d_gene: TRBD1; abundance: -
CDR3nt: TGTGCCAGCGCCGGGACGGCCGTGCAGTTCTTC; CDR3aa: CASAGTAVQFF; j_gene: TRBJ2-1; v_gene: TRBV2; d_gene: -; abundance: -
CDR3nt: TGTGCCAGCAGCTTGGGCCCCACAGCCGGGGAGCTGTTTTTT; CDR3aa: CASSLGPTAGELFF; j_gene: TRBJ2-2; v_gene: TRBV5-8; d_gene: -; abundance: -
CDR3nt: TGCGCCAGCAGCGATCAGGGGAATGAGCAGTTCTTC; CDR3aa: CASSDQGNEQFF; j_gene: TRBJ2-1; v_gene: TRBV5-1; d_gene: -; abundance: -
CDR3nt: TGTGCCAGCAGACAACTCTCTGGAAACACCATATATTTT; CDR3aa: CASRQLSGNTIYF; j_gene: TRBJ1-3; v_gene: TRBV6-5; d_gene: -; abundance: -
CDR3nt: TGCAGCGTTGATATAGGACAGGGGGCCTACGAGCAGTACTTC; CDR3aa: CSVDIGQGAYEQYF; j_gene: TRBJ2-7; v_gene: TRBV29-1; d_gene: TRBD1; abundance: -
CDR3nt: TGTGCCTGGAGTCGCGGGGGCGATTCCTACGAGCAGTACTTC; CDR3aa: CAWSRGGDSYEQYF; j_gene: TRBJ2-7; v_gene: TRBV30; d_gene: -; abundance: -
CDR3nt: TGTGCCAGTTCCAGTGGTGGGGCCCGCTTAGAGACCCAGTACTTC; CDR3aa: CASSSGGARLETQYF; j_gene: TRBJ2-5; v_gene: TRBV19; d_gene: -; abundance: -
CDR3nt: TGTGCCAGCAGCTTAGGAGGTATCGAGCAGTACTTC; CDR3aa: CASSLGGIEQYF; j_gene: TRBJ2-7; v_gene: TRBV11-2; d_gene: -; abundance: -
CDR3nt: TGTGCCAGCTCAGCGGGGCAAGAGACCCAGTACTTC; CDR3aa: CASSAGQETQYF; j_gene: TRBJ2-5; v_gene: TRBV18; d_gene: -; abundance: -
CDR3nt: TGCGCCAGCCAGGGAAACAACTATGGCTACACCTTC; CDR3aa: CASQGNNYGYTF; j_gene: TRBJ1-2; v_gene: TRBV5-1; d_gene: -; abundance: -
CDR3nt: TGTGCCAGCAGTGGCACCAGGGGGGATACGCGAGAGACCCAGTACTTC; CDR3aa: CASSGTRGDTRETQYF; j_gene: TRBJ2-5; v_gene: TRBV6-1; d_gene: -; abundance: once
CDR3nt: TGCGCCAGCAGCAAACAGGGCGCTCGCACTGAAGCTTTCTTT; CDR3aa: CASSKQGARTEAFF; j_gene: TRBJ1-1; v_gene: TRBV4-1; d_gene: -; abundance: few
CDR3nt: TGTGCCTGGGAAGGGCTGGGACACGAAGAGACCCAGTACTTC; CDR3aa: CAWEGLGHEETQYF; j_gene: TRBJ2-5; v_gene: TRBV30; d_gene: -; abundance: -
CDR3nt: TGTGCCAGCAGCCCATTAGCGGGCACAACTGCCTACGAGCAGTACTTC; CDR3aa: CASSPLAGTTAYEQYF; j_gene: TRBJ2-7; v_gene: TRBV7-8; d_gene: TRBD2; abundance: -
CDR3nt: TGTGCCAGCAGCTCAAGGGCGGGTTGGGGCGAGCAGTACTTC; CDR3aa: CASSSRAGWGEQYF; j_gene: TRBJ2-7; v_gene: TRBV7-2; d_gene: -; abundance: -
CDR3nt: TGTGCCACCGGGACAGCCTCTGGAAACACCATATATTTT; CDR3aa: CATGTASGNTIYF; j_gene: TRBJ1-3; v_gene: TRBV6-5; d_gene: TRBD1; abundance: -
CDR3nt: TGTGCCATCAGTCACAGGGACGCCGTCACAGAGACCCAGTACTTC; CDR3aa: CAISHRDAVTETQYF; j_gene: TRBJ2-5; v_gene: TRBV10-3; d_gene: -; abundance: few
CDR3nt: TGTGCCAGCAGCGCGGACAGGAGGGTGGCCACCGGGGAGCTGTTTTTT; CDR3aa: CASSADRRVATGELFF; j_gene: TRBJ2-2; v_gene: TRBV9; d_gene: -; abundance: -
CDR3nt: TGTGCCAGTAGTCTCCAGACTAGGCAGACCCAGTACTTC; CDR3aa: CASSLQTRQTQYF; j_gene: TRBJ2-5; v_gene: TRBV19; d_gene: -; abundance: -
CDR3nt: TGTGCCAGCTCACCAGACAATAGTCGTTCGGGGGGCGCGAATGGCTACACCTTC; CDR3aa: CASSPDNSRSGGANGYTF; j_gene: TRBJ1-2; v_gene: TRBV18; d_gene: -; abundance: -
CDR3nt: TGTGCCAGCATAGCGGGGTTAGCGGAGACCCAGTACTTC; CDR3aa: CASIAGLAETQYF; j_gene: TRBJ2-5; v_gene: TRBV28; d_gene: TRBD2; abundance: -
CDR3nt: TGTGCCTGGAGTAAAGGGAACAATCAGCCCCAGCATTTT; CDR3aa: CAWSKGNNQPQHF; j_gene: TRBJ1-5; v_gene: TRBV30; d_gene: -; abundance: -
CDR3nt: TGTGCCAGCAGCCGCCCAGGGGGAAACACCGGGGAGCTGTTTTTT; CDR3aa: CASSRPGGNTGELFF; j_gene: TRBJ2-2; v_gene: TRBV28; d_gene: TRBD1; abundance: -
CDR3nt: TGTGCCAGCAGTTCCCTAGGGTCAGCTCGTCTTCAGTACTTC; CDR3aa: CASSSLGSARLQYF; j_gene: TRBJ2-4; v_gene: TRBV27; d_gene: -; abundance: -
CDR3nt: TGTGCCAGTAGTATGGGGTTTCGCAGCCCGAATCAGCCCCAGCATTTT; CDR3aa: CASSMGFRSPNQPQHF; j_gene: TRBJ1-5; v_gene: TRBV19; d_gene: -; abundance: -
CDR3nt: TGTGCCAGCAGCTACAGGGACGAGCAGTACTTC; CDR3aa: CASSYRDEQYF; j_gene: TRBJ2-7; v_gene: TRBV5-5; d_gene: -; abundance: few
CDR3nt: TGTGCCAGCAGTGAAAACTTCGCGACAGGCGTAATCGGCTCTGGAAACACCATATATTTT; CDR3aa: CASSENFATGVIGSGNTIYF; j_gene: TRBJ1-3; v_gene: TRBV6-1; d_gene: -; abundance: -
CDR3nt: TGTGCCAGCAGCGACGGATCTAGAGGAAACACCATATATTTT; CDR3aa: CASSDGSRGNTIYF; j_gene: TRBJ1-3; v_gene: TRBV7-2; d_gene: -; abundance: -
CDR3nt: TGTGCCAGCAGCCCGTCCATGCTAGCGGGGAGTTATGAGCAGTTCTTC; CDR3aa: CASSPSMLAGSYEQFF; j_gene: TRBJ2-1; v_gene: TRBV11-2; d_gene: TRBD2; abundance: many
CDR3nt: TGCGCCAGCAGGGGGACTTCCTCCCCTAGCACAGATACGCAGTATTTT; CDR3aa: CASRGTSSPSTDTQYF; j_gene: TRBJ2-3; v_gene: TRBV5-1; d_gene: -; abundance: -
CDR3nt: TGCGCCAGCAGCCAAGATGGGGGGCTCGGCTACACCTTC; CDR3aa: CASSQDGGLGYTF; j_gene: TRBJ1-2; v_gene: TRBV4-3; d_gene: -; abundance: -
CDR3nt: TGTGCCAGCGGACAGGGGGATGGCAAAAACATTCAGTACTTC; CDR3aa: CASGQGDGKNIQYF; j_gene: TRBJ2-4; v_gene: TRBV9; d_gene: TRBD1; abundance: -
CDR3nt: TGTGCCAGCAGTGAACTAGGGCGTGGCTACACCTTC; CDR3aa: CASSELGRGYTF; j_gene: TRBJ1-2; v_gene: TRBV6-1; d_gene: -; abundance: -
CDR3nt: TGTGCCAGCAGTTACGACAGGGGCGGCACTGAAGCTTTCTTT; CDR3aa: CASSYDRGGTEAFF; j_gene: TRBJ1-1; v_gene: TRBV6-5; d_gene: TRBD1; abundance: -
CDR3nt: TGTGCCAGCAGCGTAGCAGCAGGGAGGGCCTACGAGCAGTACTTC; CDR3aa: CASSVAAGRAYEQYF; j_gene: TRBJ2-7; v_gene: TRBV9; d_gene: TRBD2; abundance: -
CDR3nt: TGTGCCAGCAGCCCAAGGACTAGCGGAAGCTCCTACAATGAGCAGTTCTTC; CDR3aa: CASSPRTSGSSYNEQFF; j_gene: TRBJ2-1; v_gene: TRBV7-2; d_gene: TRBD2; abundance: -
CDR3nt: TGTGCCAGCAGCTCGGGGAATACAGGTTATGGCTACACCTTC; CDR3aa: CASSSGNTGYGYTF; j_gene: TRBJ1-2; v_gene: TRBV5-4; d_gene: -; abundance: -
CDR3nt: TGTGCCATCAGTAGGGACAGGGGTACTGAAGCTTTCTTT; CDR3aa: CAISRDRGTEAFF; j_gene: TRBJ1-1; v_gene: TRBV10-3; d_gene: TRBD1; abundance: -
CDR3nt: TGTGCCAGCAGCTTAGCCTCCCAAAGTAGAGAGATTACCTACGAGCAGTACTTC; CDR3aa: CASSLASQSREITYEQYF; j_gene: TRBJ2-7; v_gene: TRBV7-2; d_gene: -; abundance: -
CDR3nt: TGTGCCAGCAGTAACGACAGGGGAGGGGCCAACGTCCTGACTTTC; CDR3aa: CASSNDRGGANVLTF; j_gene: TRBJ2-6; v_gene: TRBV7-6; d_gene: TRBD1; abundance: -
CDR3nt: TGTGCCAGCAGCCCGAGCTTTAGCGGGAGGTGGGGAGATACGCAGTATTTT; CDR3aa: CASSPSFSGRWGDTQYF; j_gene: TRBJ2-3; v_gene: TRBV7-2; d_gene: TRBD2; abundance: many
CDR3nt: TGTGCCAGCAGCGCCCGGGACGGAGAAGCTTTCTTT; CDR3aa: CASSARDGEAFF; j_gene: TRBJ1-1; v_gene: TRBV7-3; d_gene: -; abundance: few
CDR3nt: TGTGCCAGTAGTGCTCTGAGAGGGGCAACTAATGAAAAACTGTTTTTT; CDR3aa: CASSALRGATNEKLFF; j_gene: TRBJ1-4; v_gene: TRBV19; d_gene: -; abundance: -
CDR3nt: TGTGCCAGCTCACCTCGGGGCCGGGGCACTGAAGCTTTCTTT; CDR3aa: CASSPRGRGTEAFF; j_gene: TRBJ1-1; v_gene: TRBV18; d_gene: -; abundance: -
CDR3nt: TGTGCCAGCGGGATGAGGGGCAATAATGAAAAACTGTTTTTT; CDR3aa: CASGMRGNNEKLFF; j_gene: TRBJ1-4; v_gene: TRBV2; d_gene: -; abundance: -
CDR3nt: TGCGCCAGCAGCCCAACGGGGGGTACCCACTACGAGCAGTACTTC; CDR3aa: CASSPTGGTHYEQYF; j_gene: TRBJ2-7; v_gene: TRBV4-1; d_gene: TRBD2; abundance: -
CDR3nt: TGTGCCAGTCGATGGGGGGCAGGGGAGACCTATCAGCCCCAGCATTTT; CDR3aa: CASRWGAGETYQPQHF; j_gene: TRBJ1-5; v_gene: TRBV19; d_gene: -; abundance: -
CDR3nt: TGTGCCAGCTCACGGGGAACCGATAACACTGAAGCTTTCTTT; CDR3aa: CASSRGTDNTEAFF; j_gene: TRBJ1-1; v_gene: TRBV18; d_gene: -; abundance: few